This T cell receptor beta chain was profiled in a study of blood T cell repertoires in COVID-19. Study as a whole: Researchers got acute and convalescent COVID-19 samples from the United States, Italy and Spain. T cells, B-cell-depleted T cells, or PBMCs provided the cDNA or gDNA that served as material.

Seattle enrolled patients during active infection and tracked them longitudinally. V gave up 3 bases and J gave up 9 bases, with 12 bases separating them. The V gene's germline CDR1 is SGHAT and CDR2 FQNNGV. CDR3 length equals 12 residues. Per the study methods: Estimated nucleated cell counts came from reference gene primer amplification. Using immunoSEQ multiplex PCR, the repertoire was profiled, and TCRdb retains in-frame clones only, with some absent. The V and J calls and the clone size are those of that table, but D and trimming were determined from the DNA. The table records hundreds of thousands of clones, roughly 88% of them present only once.

The V gene is TRBV11-2, the J gene TRBJ2-7, with D maybe TRBD2 (6 bases). Sequenced material: peripheral blood. This TCR derives from a woman in her 70s with COVID-19, enrolled during active disease. CDR3 nucleotides: TGTGCCAGCAGCTTGAGTGAAGCGGGGCAGTACTTC. The encoded protein is CASSLSEAGQYF.